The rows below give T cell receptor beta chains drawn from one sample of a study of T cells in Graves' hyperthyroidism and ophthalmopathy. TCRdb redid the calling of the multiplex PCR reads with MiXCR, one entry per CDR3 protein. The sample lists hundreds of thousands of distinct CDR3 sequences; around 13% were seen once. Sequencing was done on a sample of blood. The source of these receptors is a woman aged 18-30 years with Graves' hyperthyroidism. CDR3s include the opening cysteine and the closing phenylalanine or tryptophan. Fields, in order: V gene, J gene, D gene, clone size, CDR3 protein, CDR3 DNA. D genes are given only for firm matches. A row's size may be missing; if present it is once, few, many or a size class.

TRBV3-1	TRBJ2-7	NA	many	CASSGNYEQYF	TGTGCCAGCAGCGGGAACTACGAGCAGTACTTC
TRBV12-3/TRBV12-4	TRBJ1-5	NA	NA	CASSLRSGGNQPQHF	TGTGCCAGCAGTTTGAGGTCAGGGGGCAATCAGCCCCAGCATTTT
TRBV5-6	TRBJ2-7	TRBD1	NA	CASSYEPRDSSMGYEQYF	TGTGCCAGCAGCTATGAACCCCGGGACAGCTCCATGGGGTACGAGCAGTACTTC
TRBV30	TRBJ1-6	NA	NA	CAWGLTRRNSPLHF	TGTGCCTGGGGCCTGACCCGGCGTAATTCACCCCTCCACTTT
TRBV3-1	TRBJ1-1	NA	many	CASSHLNTEAFF	TGTGCCAGCAGCCATCTGAACACTGAAGCTTTCTTT
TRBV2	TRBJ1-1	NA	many	CASSRVNTEAFF	TGTGCCAGCTCCCGGGTGAACACTGAAGCTTTCTTT
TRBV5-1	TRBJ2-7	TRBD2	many	CASSFRTGGLAGTYEQYF	TGCGCCAGCAGCTTCCGGACAGGAGGACTAGCGGGGACCTACGAGCAGTACTTC
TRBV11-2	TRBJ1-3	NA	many	CASTLTGLLYSGNTIYF	TGTGCCAGCACCTTAACGGGACTCCTTTACTCTGGAAACACCATATATTTT
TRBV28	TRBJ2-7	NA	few	CASSSRAWSEQYF	TGTGCCAGCAGTTCCCGAGCGTGGAGCGAGCAGTACTTC
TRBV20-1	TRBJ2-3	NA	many	CSAPDLATLQYF	TGCAGTGCGCCAGACTTGGCAACTTTGCAGTATTTT
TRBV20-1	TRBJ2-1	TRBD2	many	CSARPRAGVNEQFF	TGCAGTGCGCGCCCCCGGGCGGGAGTTAATGAGCAGTTCTTC
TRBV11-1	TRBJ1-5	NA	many	CASTARGCHRPQHF	TGTGCCAGCACCGCAAGGGGCTGCCATCGGCCCCAGCATTTT
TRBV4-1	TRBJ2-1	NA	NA	CANSPSSRGEQFF	TGCGCCAACAGCCCTTCTAGCAGGGGTGAGCAGTTCTTC
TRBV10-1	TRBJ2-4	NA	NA	CASSGHEGGNIQYF	TGCGCCAGCAGTGGCCACGAAGGGGGGAACATTCAGTACTTC
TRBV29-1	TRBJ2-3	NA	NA	CSGGTDTQYF	TGCAGCGGGGGCACAGATACGCAGTATTTT
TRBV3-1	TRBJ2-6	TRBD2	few	CASSPNPGLAGSGANVLTF	TGTGCCAGCAGCCCAAACCCTGGACTAGCGGGTTCTGGGGCCAACGTCCTGACTTTC
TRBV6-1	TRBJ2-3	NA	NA	CASSELRGLGADTQYF	TGTGCCAGCAGTGAATTGCGGGGCCTAGGGGCCGATACGCAGTATTTT
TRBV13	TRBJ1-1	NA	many	CASSVTLENTEAFF	TGTGCCAGCAGCGTGACACTGGAGAACACTGAAGCTTTCTTT
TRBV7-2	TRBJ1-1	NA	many	CASSLVGMMNTEAFF	TGTGCCAGCAGCTTAGTAGGTATGATGAACACTGAAGCTTTCTTT
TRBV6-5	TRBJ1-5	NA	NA	CASSYSRGWPQHF	TGTGCCAGCAGTTACTCACGAGGTTGGCCCCAGCATTTT
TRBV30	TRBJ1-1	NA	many	CAWSSVGTEASF	TGTGCCTGGAGTAGTGTGGGAACTGAAGCTTCCTTT
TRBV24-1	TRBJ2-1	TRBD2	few	CATSAYPLAGGPSSGNEQFF	TGTGCCACCAGTGCCTACCCCTTAGCGGGAGGGCCTAGTTCGGGAAATGAGCAGTTCTTC
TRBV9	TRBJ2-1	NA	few	CASSAKDVGRLNNEQFF	TGTGCCAGCAGCGCAAAAGATGTCGGTAGACTTAACAATGAGCAGTTCTTC
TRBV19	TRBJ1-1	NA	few	CASSIGGVAGTEAFF	TGTGCCAGTAGTATAGGCGGGGTCGCTGGCACTGAAGCTTTCTTT
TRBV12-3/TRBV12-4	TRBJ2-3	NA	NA	CASSLEQGLSDTQYF	TGTGCCAGCAGTTTAGAACAGGGTTTATCGGATACGCAGTATTTT
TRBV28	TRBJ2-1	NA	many	CASSLWLGPSPNEQFF	TGTGCCAGCAGTTTATGGCTTGGCCCTAGCCCCAATGAGCAGTTCTTC
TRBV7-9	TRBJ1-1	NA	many	CASSDEIGTSEAFF	TGTGCCAGCAGCGACGAGATCGGGACTTCGGAAGCTTTCTTT
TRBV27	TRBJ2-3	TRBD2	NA	CASSLSTLAGYVTDTQYF	TGTGCCAGCAGTTTATCTACGTTAGCGGGTTACGTGACAGATACGCAGTATTTT
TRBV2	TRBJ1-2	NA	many	CASRRGQRYGYTF	TGTGCCAGCAGGCGGGGCCAACGATATGGCTACACCTTC
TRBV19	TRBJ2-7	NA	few	CASSILFDESYEQYF	TGTGCCAGTAGTATCCTCTTCGATGAGTCGTACGAGCAGTACTTC
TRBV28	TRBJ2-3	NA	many	CASSFAGGLLTDTQYF	TGTGCCAGCAGTTTTGCTGGCGGGCTTCTCACAGATACGCAGTATTTT
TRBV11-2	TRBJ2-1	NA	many	CASSSLRGDPYNEQFF	TGTGCCAGCAGCAGTCTGCGAGGGGACCCCTACAATGAGCAGTTCTTC
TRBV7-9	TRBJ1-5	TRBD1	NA	CASSLAGQGTQPQHF	TGTGCCAGCAGCTTAGCAGGACAGGGTACTCAGCCCCAGCATTTT
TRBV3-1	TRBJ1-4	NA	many	CASSQEGGGTHEKLFF	TGTGCCAGCAGCCAAGAGGGAGGCGGGACGCATGAAAAACTGTTTTTT
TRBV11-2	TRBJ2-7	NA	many	CASSFPSYEQYF	TGTGCCAGCAGCTTCCCGTCCTACGAGCAGTACTTC
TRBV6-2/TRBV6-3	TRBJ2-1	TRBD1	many	CASTPAGTGYNEQFF	TGTGCCAGCACTCCGGCCGGGACAGGGTACAATGAGCAGTTCTTC
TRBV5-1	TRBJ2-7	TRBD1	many	CASRKGDRVDEQYF	TGCGCCAGCAGGAAGGGGGACAGGGTGGACGAGCAGTACTTC
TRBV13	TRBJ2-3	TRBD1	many	CASSSTIQGGAKADTQYF	TGTGCCAGCAGCTCGACCATCCAAGGGGGCGCGAAGGCAGATACGCAGTATTTT
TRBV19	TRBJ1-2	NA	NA	CASSIRVSGNYGYTF	TGTGCCAGTAGTATAAGGGTTTCGGGGAACTATGGCTACACCTTC
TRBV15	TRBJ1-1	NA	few	CATSIGGGSTEAFF	TGTGCCACCAGCATTGGGGGAGGGAGCACTGAAGCTTTCTTT
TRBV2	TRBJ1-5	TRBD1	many	CASRRGTVMSNQPQHF	TGTGCCAGCAGGAGGGGGACAGTTATGAGCAATCAGCCCCAGCATTTT
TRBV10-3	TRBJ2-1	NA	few	CAISERYWGYNEQFF	TGTGCCATCAGTGAGAGGTACTGGGGCTACAATGAGCAGTTCTTC
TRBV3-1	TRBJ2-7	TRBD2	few	CASSPRTSGPYEQYF	TGTGCCAGCAGCCCCAGGACTAGCGGCCCCTACGAGCAGTACTTC
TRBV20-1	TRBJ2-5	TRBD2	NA	CSANGLAGGEETQYF	TGCAGTGCTAATGGACTAGCGGGAGGTGAAGAGACCCAGTACTTC
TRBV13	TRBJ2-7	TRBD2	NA	CASSAMGAGGYEQYF	TGTGCCAGCAGCGCTATGGGAGCGGGAGGGTACGAGCAGTACTTC
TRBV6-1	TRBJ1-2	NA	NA	CASCLGGLKTIYGYTF	TGTGCCAGTTGTTTGGGGGGACTCAAGACGATCTATGGCTACACCTTC
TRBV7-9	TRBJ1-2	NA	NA	CASSSPEGGYGYTF	TGTGCCAGCAGCTCTCCCGAGGGGGGCTATGGCTACACCTTC
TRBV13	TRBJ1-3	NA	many	CASSEVSGNTIYF	TGTGCCAGCAGCGAAGTATCTGGAAACACCATATATTTT
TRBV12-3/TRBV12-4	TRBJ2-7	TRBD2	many	CASSSGTSAAEQYF	TGTGCCAGCAGTTCCGGGACTAGCGCGGCCGAGCAGTACTTC
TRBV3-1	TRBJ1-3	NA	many	CASSQGRGGANTIYF	TGTGCCAGCAGCCAAGGAAGAGGAGGGGCAAACACCATATATTTT
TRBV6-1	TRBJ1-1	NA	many	CASRMTGRGTEAFF	TGTGCCAGCAGAATGACAGGAAGGGGGACTGAAGCTTTCTTT
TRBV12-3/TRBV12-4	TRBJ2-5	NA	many	CASRIAAGETQYF	TGTGCCAGCAGGATAGCGGCGGGAGAGACCCAGTACTTC